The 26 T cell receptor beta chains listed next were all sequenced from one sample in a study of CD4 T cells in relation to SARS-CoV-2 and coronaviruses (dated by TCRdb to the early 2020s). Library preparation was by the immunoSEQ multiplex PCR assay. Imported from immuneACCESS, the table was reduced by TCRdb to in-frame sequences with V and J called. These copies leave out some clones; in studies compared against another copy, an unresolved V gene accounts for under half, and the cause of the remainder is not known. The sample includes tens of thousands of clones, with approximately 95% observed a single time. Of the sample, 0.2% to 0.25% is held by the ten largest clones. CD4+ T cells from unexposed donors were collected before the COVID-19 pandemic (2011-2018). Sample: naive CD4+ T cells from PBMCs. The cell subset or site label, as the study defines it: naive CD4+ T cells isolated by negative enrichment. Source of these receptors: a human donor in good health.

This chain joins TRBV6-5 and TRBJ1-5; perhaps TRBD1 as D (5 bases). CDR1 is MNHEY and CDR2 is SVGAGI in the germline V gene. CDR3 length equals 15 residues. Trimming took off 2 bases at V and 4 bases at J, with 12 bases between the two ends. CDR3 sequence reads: CASSYRRAPNQPQHF. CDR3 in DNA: TGTGCCAGCAGTTACCGCAGGGCCCCAAATCAGCCCCAGCATTTT.

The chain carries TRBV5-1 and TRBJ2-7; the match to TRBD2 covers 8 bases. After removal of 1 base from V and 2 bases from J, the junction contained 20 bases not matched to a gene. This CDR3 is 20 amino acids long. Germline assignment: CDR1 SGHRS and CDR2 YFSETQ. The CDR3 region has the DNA TGCGCCAGCAGCTTGCGCCCCGGGATTTCAAAGCGGGAGTCCCCCTACGAGCAGTACTTC. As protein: CASSLRPGISKRESPYEQYF.

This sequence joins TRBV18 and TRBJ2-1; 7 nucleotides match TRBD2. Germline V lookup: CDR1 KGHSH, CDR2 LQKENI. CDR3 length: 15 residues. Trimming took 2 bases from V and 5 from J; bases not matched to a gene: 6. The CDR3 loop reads CASSPIQRGNNEQFF. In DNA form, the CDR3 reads TGTGCCAGCTCACCAATCCAGCGGGGCAACAATGAGCAGTTCTTC.

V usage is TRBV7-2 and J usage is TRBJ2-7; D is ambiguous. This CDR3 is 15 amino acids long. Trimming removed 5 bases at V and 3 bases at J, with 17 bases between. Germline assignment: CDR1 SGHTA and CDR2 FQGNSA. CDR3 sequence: CASSLSPADSYEQYF. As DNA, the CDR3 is TGTGCCAGCAGCCTCAGCCCGGCAGATAGCTACGAGCAGTACTTC.

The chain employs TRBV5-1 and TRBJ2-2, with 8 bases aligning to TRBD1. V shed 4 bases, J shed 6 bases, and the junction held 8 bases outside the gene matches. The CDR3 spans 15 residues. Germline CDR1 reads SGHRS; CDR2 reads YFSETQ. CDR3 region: CASSLGQGLAGELFF. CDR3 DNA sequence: TGCGCCAGCAGCCTCGGACAGGGACTCGCCGGGGAGCTGTTTTTT.

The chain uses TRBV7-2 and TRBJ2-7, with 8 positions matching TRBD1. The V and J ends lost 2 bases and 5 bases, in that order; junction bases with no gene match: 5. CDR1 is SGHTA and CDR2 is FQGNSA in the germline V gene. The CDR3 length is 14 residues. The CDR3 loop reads CASSLIGQGNEQYF. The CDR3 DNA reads TGTGCCAGCAGCTTAATAGGACAGGGCAACGAGCAGTACTTC.

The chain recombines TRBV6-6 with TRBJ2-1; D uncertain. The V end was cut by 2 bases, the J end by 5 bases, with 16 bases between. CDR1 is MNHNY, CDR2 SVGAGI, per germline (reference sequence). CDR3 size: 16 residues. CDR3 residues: CASSYGLSTWDNEQFF. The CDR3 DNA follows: TGTGCCAGCAGTTACGGTTTGTCTACTTGGGACAATGAGCAGTTCTTC.

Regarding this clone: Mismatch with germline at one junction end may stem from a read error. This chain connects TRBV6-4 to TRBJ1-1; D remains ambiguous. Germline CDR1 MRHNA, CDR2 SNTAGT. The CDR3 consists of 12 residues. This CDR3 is CASRDLNTEAFF. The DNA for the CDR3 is TGTGCCAGCAGGGACTTGAACACTGAAGCTTTCTTT.

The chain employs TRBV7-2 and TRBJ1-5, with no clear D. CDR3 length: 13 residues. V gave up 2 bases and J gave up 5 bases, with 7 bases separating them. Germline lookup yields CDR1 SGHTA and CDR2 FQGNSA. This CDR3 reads CASSLRMDQPQHF. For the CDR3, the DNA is TGTGCCAGCAGCTTAAGGATGGATCAGCCCCAGCATTTT.

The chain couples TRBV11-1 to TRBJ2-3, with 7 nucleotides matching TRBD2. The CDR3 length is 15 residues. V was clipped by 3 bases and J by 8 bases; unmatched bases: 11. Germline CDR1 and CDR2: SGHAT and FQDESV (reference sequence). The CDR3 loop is CASSFRLADVGTQYF. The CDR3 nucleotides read TGTGCCAGCAGCTTCCGTCTAGCGGATGTAGGTACGCAGTATTTT.

CDR3 region: CASSRDGSGNTIYF. The CDR3 DNA sequence: TGTGCCAGCAGCCGGGACGGCTCTGGAAACACCATATATTTT. V and J are TRBV6-5 and TRBJ1-3, with D perhaps matching TRBD1 (5 bases). V was trimmed by 6 bases and J by 0 bases, leaving 9 bases between them. The CDR3 sequence is 14 residues long. CDR1 is MNHEY and CDR2 is SVGAGI in the germline V gene.

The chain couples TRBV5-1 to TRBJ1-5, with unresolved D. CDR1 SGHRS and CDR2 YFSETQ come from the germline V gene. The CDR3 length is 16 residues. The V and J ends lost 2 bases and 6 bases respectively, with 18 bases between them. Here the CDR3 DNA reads TGCGCCAGCAGCTTCGATCTAAGGAGGAAATCTCAGCCCCAGCATTTT. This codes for CASSFDLRRKSQPQHF.

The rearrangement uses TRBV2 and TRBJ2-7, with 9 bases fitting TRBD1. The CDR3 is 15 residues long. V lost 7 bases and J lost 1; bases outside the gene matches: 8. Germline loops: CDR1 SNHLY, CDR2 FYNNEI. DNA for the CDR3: TGTGCCAGCATGCGATTAGGGACAGGGTCCTACGAGCAGTACTTC. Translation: CASMRLGTGSYEQYF.

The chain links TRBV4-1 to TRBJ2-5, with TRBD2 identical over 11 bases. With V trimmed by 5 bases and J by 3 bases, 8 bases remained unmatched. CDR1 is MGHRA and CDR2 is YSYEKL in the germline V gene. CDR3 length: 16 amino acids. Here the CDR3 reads CASSVYRGLAEETQYF. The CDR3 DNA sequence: TGCGCCAGCAGCGTCTACAGGGGACTAGCGGAAGAGACCCAGTACTTC.

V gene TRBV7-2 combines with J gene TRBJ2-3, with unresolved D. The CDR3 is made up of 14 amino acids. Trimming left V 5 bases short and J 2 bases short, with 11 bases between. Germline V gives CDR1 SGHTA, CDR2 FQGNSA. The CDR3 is CASSPGPSTDTQYF. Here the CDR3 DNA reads TGTGCCAGCAGCCCCGGGCCCTCCACAGATACGCAGTATTTT.

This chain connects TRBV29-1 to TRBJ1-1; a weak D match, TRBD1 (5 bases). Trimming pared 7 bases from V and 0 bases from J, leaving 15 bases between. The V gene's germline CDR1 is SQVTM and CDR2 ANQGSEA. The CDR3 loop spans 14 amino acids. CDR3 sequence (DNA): TGCAGCGGGGAACAGGCTCCGTTGAACACTGAAGCTTTCTTT. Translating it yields CSGEQAPLNTEAFF.

CDR3 DNA: TGTGCCAGCAGTTTAAAGAGCGGGAGGAAAGCTTTCTTT. Residues: CASSLKSGRKAFF. The chain employs TRBV28 and TRBJ1-1; D gene ambiguous. With 2 bases removed from V and 9 bases from J, the gap between germline ends came to 13 bases. The germline V gene has CDR1 MDHEN and CDR2 SYDVKM. This CDR3 is 13 amino acids long.

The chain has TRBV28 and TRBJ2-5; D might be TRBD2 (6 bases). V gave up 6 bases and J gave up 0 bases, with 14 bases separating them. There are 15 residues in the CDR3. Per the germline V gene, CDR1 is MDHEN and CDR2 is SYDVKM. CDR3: CASSPRGTYQETQYF. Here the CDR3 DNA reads TGTGCCAGCAGCCCCCGGGGGACCTACCAAGAGACCCAGTACTTC.

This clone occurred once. The CDR3 loop reads CASTTDSFEVQPQHF. The CDR3 DNA follows: TGTGCCAGCACCACAGACAGCTTTGAGGTTCAGCCCCAGCATTTT. The chain links TRBV28 to TRBJ1-5; tentative D call: TRBD1 (5 bases). Trimming took 7 bases from V and 6 from J, leaving 19 bases between them. This CDR3 has 15 amino acids. CDR1 MDHEN and CDR2 SYDVKM come from the germline V gene.

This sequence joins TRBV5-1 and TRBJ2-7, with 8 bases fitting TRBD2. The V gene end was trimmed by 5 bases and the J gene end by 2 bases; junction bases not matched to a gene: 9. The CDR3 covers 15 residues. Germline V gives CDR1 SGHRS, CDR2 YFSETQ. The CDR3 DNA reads TGCGCCAGCAGTGATGAGCGGGGGTCTGCCTACGAGCAGTACTTC. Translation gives CASSDERGSAYEQYF.

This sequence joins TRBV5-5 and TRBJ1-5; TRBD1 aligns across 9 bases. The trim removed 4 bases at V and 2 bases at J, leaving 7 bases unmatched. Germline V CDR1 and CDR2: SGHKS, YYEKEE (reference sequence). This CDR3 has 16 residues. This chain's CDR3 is CASSEQGAEGNQPQHF. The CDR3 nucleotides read TGTGCCAGCAGCGAACAGGGGGCGGAGGGCAATCAGCCCCAGCATTTT.

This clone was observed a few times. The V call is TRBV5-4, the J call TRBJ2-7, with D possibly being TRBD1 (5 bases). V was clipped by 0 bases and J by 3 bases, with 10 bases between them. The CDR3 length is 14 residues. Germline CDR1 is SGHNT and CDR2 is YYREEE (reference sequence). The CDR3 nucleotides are TGTGCCAGCAGCTTGGGGCGAGACAGCTACGAGCAGTACTTC. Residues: CASSLGRDSYEQYF.

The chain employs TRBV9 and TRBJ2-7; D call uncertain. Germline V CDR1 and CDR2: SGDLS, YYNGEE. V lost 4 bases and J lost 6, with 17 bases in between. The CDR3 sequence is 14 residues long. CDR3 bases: TGTGCCAGCAGCCCCAGTGGAGCAGGAACCGAGCAGTACTTC. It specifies CASSPSGAGTEQYF.

The CDR3 loop is CASSERNIGTEAFF. The CDR3 nucleotides are TGTGCCAGCAGCGAGCGAAATATAGGCACTGAAGCTTTCTTT. The J gene is TRBJ1-1, the V gene TRBV7-2, with D hard to call. CDR1 is SGHTA and CDR2 is FQGNSA in the germline V gene. V dropped 5 bases and J dropped 4 bases, with 14 bases sitting between them. The CDR3 contains 14 residues.

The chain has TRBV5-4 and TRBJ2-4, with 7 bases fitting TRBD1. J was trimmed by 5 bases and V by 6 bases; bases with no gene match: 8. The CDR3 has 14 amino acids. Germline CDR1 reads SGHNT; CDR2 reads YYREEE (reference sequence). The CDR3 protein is CASTATGIENIQYF. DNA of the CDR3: TGTGCCAGCACCGCGACAGGGATCGAAAACATTCAGTACTTC.

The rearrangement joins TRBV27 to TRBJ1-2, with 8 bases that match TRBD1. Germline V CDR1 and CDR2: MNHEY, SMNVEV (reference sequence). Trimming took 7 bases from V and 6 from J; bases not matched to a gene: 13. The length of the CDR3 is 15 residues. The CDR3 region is CASKRTGRGEDGYTF. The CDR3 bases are TGTGCCAGCAAAAGGACAGGGCGAGGCGAGGATGGCTACACCTTC.